This T cell receptor beta chain was sequenced for a study of blood T cell repertoires in COVID-19. Study as a whole: Italy, Spain and the United States were the sources of the convalescent and acute COVID-19 samples. T cells, B-cell-depleted T cells, or PBMCs provided the cDNA or gDNA that served as material.

The V end lost 1 base, the J end lost 6 bases, and 6 bases lay between the germline ends. Germline V gene data show CDR1 as SEHNR and CDR2 as FQNEAQ (reference sequence). CDR3 length: 12 residues. Per the authors' pipeline: Cell counts per sample came from amplifying reference gene primers. Clones were sequenced by immunoSEQ multiplex PCR, and TCRdb holds only the in-frame ones, with some missing. V and J calls and clone size follow that table, whereas D and trimming were derived from the DNA. The repertoire includes about 58,000 clones, 85% of them detected once, and roughly 5.1% sits in the top ten.

Sequenced sample: peripheral blood. The receptor comes from a man aged 40-50 years with active COVID-19. The rearrangement links TRBV7-9 to TRBJ1-2; unclear D gene. The CDR3 protein is CASSLGLNGYTF. The CDR3 nucleotides read TGTGCCAGCAGCTTAGGACTGAATGGCTACACCTTC.